The 4 T cell receptor beta chains below were found in one sample sequenced in a study of T cells in Graves' hyperthyroidism and ophthalmopathy. RNA transcripts were the template for amplifying TCR beta CDR3 regions. In the first-round RT-PCR of the TCR CDR3, the HTBI primer set was used. TCRdb reanalysed the multiplex PCR reads using MiXCR and keeps one entry per CDR3 protein. This sample yields about 570,000 distinct CDR3 sequences, of which about 43% are seen a single time; 15% to 20% belongs to the top ten. Sequenced input: peripheral blood or thyroid tissue (not recorded which). The receptors originated from an adult woman with Graves' disease, either hyperthyroidism or ophthalmopathy (not recorded which).

The rearrangement joins TRBV6-5 to TRBJ1-1; D is unresolved. This CDR3 contains 15 residues. Germline CDR1 MNHEY, CDR2 SVGAGI. Trimming removed 0 bases from V and 4 bases from J, with 12 bases in between. CDR3 sequence reads: CASSYSSKEGTEAFF. The DNA for the CDR3 is TGTGCCAGCAGTTACTCTTCCAAAGAGGGCACTGAAGCTTTCTTT.

This clonotype was recorded only once. Its ends do not fully match the called genes, so a read error is possible. This rearrangement joins TRBV28 to TRBJ2-7; D is undetermined. The CDR3 length is 13 residues. Germline V gives CDR1 MDHEN, CDR2 SYDVKM. The CDR3 coding sequence is TGTGCCAGCAGCAAAACCAGCCCCTACGAGCGGTACTTC. Translating it yields CASSKTSPYERYF. The entire variable domain, with the rest obtained from reference TRBV28 and TRBJ2-7, is as follows: DVKVTQSSRYLVKRTGEKVFLECVQDMDHENMFWYRQDPGLGLRLIYFSYDVKMKEKGDIPEGYSVSREKKERFSLILESASTNQTSMYLCASSKTSPYERYFGPGTRLTVT.

The chain has TRBV15 and TRBJ1-3; D gene unclear. The CDR3 length is 16 residues. Deletions cut 2 bases from V and 4 bases from J, with 15 bases between. The germline V gene has CDR1 LNHNV and CDR2 YYDKDF (reference sequence). In nucleotides, the CDR3 is TGTGCCACCAGCAGACAAAGAGCAGGATTGGGAAACACCATATATTTT. It is translated as CATSRQRAGLGNTIYF.

V is TRBV7-2 and J is TRBJ2-5; D call uncertain. The V end lost 5 bases, the J end lost 2 bases, and 12 bases lay between the germline ends. The CDR3 covers 14 residues. Germline CDR1 and CDR2: SGHTA and FQGNSA. This CDR3 reads CASSIPLPQETQYF. DNA for the CDR3: TGTGCCAGCAGCATCCCCTTACCACAAGAGACCCAGTACTTC.